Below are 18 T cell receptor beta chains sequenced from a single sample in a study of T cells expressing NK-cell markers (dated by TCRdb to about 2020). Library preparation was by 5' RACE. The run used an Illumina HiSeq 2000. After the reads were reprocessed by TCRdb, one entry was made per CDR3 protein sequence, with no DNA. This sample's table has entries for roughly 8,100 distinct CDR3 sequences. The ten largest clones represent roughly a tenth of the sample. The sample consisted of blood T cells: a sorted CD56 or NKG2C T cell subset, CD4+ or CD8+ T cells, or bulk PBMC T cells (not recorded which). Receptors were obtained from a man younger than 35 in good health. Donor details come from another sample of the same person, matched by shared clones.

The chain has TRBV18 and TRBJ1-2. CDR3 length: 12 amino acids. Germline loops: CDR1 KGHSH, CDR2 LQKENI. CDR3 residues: CASSPLADGYTF.

The CDR3 loop is CASGNLPGGSYNEQFF. The rearrangement joins TRBV27 to TRBJ2-1; TCRdb's D call of TRBD2 is untestable without DNA. Germline V gene data show CDR1 as MNHEY and CDR2 as SMNVEV (reference sequence). This CDR3 is built from 16 residues.

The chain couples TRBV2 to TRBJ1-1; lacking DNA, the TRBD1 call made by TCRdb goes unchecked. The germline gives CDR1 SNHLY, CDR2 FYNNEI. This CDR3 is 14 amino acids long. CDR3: CASRSVPLDTEAFF.

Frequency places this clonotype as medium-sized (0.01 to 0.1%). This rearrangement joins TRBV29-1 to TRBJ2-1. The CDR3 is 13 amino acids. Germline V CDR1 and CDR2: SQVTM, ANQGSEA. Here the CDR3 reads CSVQFDTTNEQFF.

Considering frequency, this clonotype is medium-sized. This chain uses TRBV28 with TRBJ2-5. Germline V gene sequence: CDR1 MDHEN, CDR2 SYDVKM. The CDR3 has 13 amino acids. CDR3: CASSFGVPETQYF.

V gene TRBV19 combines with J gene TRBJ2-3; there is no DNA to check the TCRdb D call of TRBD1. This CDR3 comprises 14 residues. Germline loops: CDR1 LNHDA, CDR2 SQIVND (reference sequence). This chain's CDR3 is CASSPGAVTDTQYF.

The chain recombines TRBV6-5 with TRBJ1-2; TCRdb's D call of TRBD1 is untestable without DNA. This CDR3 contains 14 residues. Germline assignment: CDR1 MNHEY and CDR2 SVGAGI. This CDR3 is CASSYVGGSYGYTF.

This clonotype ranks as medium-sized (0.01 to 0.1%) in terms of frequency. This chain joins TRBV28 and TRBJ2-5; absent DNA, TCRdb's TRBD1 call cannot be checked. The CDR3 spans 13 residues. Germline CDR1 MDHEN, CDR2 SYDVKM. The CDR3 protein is CASTLGTLETQYF.

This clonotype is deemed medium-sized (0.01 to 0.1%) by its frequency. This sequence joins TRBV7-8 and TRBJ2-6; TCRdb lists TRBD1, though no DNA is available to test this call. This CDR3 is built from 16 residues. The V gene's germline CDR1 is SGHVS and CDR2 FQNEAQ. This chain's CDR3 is CASSLRDRAGANVLTF.

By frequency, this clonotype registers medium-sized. The CDR3 is CASSLRLAGGVASETQYF. This chain uses TRBV4-1 with TRBJ2-5; TCRdb's assignment of TRBD2 cannot be checked, as there is no DNA. The CDR3 loop spans 18 amino acids. The V gene's germline CDR1 is MGHRA and CDR2 YSYEKL.

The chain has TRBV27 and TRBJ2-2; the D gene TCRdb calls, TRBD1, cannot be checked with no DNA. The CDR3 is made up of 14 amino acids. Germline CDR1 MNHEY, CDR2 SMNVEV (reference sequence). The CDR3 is CASSLGAVPRELFF.

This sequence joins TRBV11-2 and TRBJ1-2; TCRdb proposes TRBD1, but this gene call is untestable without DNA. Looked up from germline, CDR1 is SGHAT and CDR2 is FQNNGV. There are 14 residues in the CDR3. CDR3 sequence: CASNPQGRNYGYTF.

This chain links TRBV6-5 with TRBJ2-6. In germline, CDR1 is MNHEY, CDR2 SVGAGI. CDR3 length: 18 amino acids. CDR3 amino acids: CASTGRRGKSTGANVLTF.

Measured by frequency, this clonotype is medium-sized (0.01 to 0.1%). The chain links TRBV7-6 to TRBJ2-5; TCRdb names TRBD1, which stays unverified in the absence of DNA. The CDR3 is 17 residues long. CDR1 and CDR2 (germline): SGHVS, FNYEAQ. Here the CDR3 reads CASSLDMGRILQETQYF.

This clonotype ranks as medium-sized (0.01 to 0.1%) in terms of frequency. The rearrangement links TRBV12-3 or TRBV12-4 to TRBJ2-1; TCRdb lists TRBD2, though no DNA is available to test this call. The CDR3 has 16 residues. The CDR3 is CASSLWTSGNGNEQFF.

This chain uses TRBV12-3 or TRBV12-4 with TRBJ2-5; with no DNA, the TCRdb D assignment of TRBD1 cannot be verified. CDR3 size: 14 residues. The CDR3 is CASSLDRPQETQYF.

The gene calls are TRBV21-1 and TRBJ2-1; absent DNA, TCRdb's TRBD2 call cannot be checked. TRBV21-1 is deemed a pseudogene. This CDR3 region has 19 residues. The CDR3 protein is CASSRGGGQGLAGGNEQFF.

The CDR3 sequence is CASSEREGVGEQFF. The V call is TRBV7-2, the J call TRBJ2-1; TCRdb's D call of TRBD2 is untestable without DNA. CDR1 and CDR2 from the germline V gene are SGHTA and FQGNSA. The CDR3 sequence is 14 residues long.